One and the same sample provided the 31 T cell receptor beta chains below, sequenced in a study of blood T cell repertoires in COVID-19. The protocol was immunoSEQ multiplex PCR, while the TCRdb copy is restricted to in-frame clones and leaves out a portion. The repertoire holds some 170,000 clones, with around 73% as singletons. The sample was PBMCs or T cells enriched from blood (not recorded which). The receptors stem from a woman aged 45-59 years who had recovered from COVID-19.

The chain has TRBV2 and TRBJ2-1, with 9 nucleotides matching TRBD2. This CDR3 region has 15 residues. CDR1 and CDR2 from the germline V gene are SNHLY and FYNNEI. J gave up 1 base and V 5 bases, and 3 bases lay outside the gene matches. Here the CDR3 reads CASSLLAGSYNEQFF. The DNA for the CDR3 is TGTGCCAGCAGTCTCCTAGCGGGATCCTACAATGAGCAGTTCTTC.

This chain links TRBV5-1 with TRBJ2-2; the D is unclear. Germline lookup yields CDR1 SGHRS and CDR2 YFSETQ. The V end was cut by 0 bases, the J end by 6 bases, with 9 bases between. This CDR3 has 14 amino acids. CDR3 nucleotides: TGCGCCAGCAGCTTGGATCAGGTAGCCGGGGAGCTGTTTTTT. Amino acids: CASSLDQVAGELFF. Based on the CDR3 plus reference TRBV5-1 and TRBJ2-2, the full variable domain is KAGVTQTPRYLIKTRGQQVTLSCSPISGHRSVSWYQQTPGQGLQFLFEYFSETQRNKGNFPGRFSGRQFSNSRSEMNVSTLELGDSALYLCASSLDQVAGELFFGEGSRLTVL.

The count of this clone is one. This chain uses TRBV20-1 with TRBJ2-7, with a weak D call TRBD1 (5 bases). Germline loops: CDR1 DFQATT, CDR2 SNEGSKA (reference sequence). There are 11 residues in the CDR3. V was trimmed by 1 base and J by 9 bases, leaving 10 bases between them. CDR3 in amino acids: CSARVADRQYF. The DNA of the CDR3 is TGCAGTGCTAGAGTGGCCGACAGGCAGTACTTC.

The chain combines TRBV24-1 with TRBJ2-2, with D maybe TRBD2 (5 bases). The germline V gene has CDR1 KGHDR and CDR2 SFDVKD. This CDR3 region has 15 residues. The germline V and J ends were trimmed by 6 bases and 0 bases, with 10 bases remaining between them. CDR3 nucleotide sequence: TGTGCCACCAGTCCACCGGGGACGAACACCGGGGAGCTGTTTTTT. Amino acids: CATSPPGTNTGELFF.

The chain employs TRBV5-1 and TRBJ2-5, with TRBD1 identical over 11 bases. The ends lost 0 bases at V and 5 bases at J; junction bases unmatched: 6. The CDR3 runs to 16 residues. The germline V gene encodes CDR1 SGHRS and CDR2 YFSETQ. The CDR3 DNA is TGCGCCAGCAGCTTGGCCGCGGACAGGGGGCGTGAGACCCAGTACTTC. Protein sequence: CASSLAADRGRETQYF.

The chain links TRBV29-1 to TRBJ2-1; TRBD1 matches 9 bases. CDR1 is SQVTM, CDR2 ANQGSEA, per germline. The CDR3 is made up of 13 amino acids. Trimming at V came to 6 bases and at J to 1 base, leaving 1 base not matched to a gene. DNA of the CDR3: TGCAGCGTGGGACAGGGATCCTACAATGAGCAGTTCTTC. This gives the protein CSVGQGSYNEQFF.

In its sample, this clone was seen a few times. The genes are TRBV29-1 and TRBJ1-5, with 7 bases that match TRBD1. Per the germline V gene, CDR1 is SQVTM and CDR2 is ANQGSEA. The ends lost 4 bases at V and 0 bases at J; junction bases unmatched: 6. This CDR3 comprises 15 residues. The CDR3 bases are TGCAGCGTTGGCGCCCAGGGGGATAGCAATCAGCCCCAGCATTTT. Protein: CSVGAQGDSNQPQHF. The full variable domain, with the rest looked up from reference TRBV29-1 and TRBJ1-5, is SAVISQKPSRDICQRGTSLTIQCQVDSQVTMMFWYRQQPGQSLTLIATANQGSEATYESGFVIDKFPISRPNLTFSTLTVSNMSPEDSSIYLCSVGAQGDSNQPQHFGDGTRLSIL.

J is TRBJ1-6 and V is TRBV9; 8 nucleotides align to TRBD1. CDR3 length: 15 residues. From germline, CDR1 is SGDLS and CDR2 YYNGEE. V was pared by 4 bases and J by 7 bases, with 7 bases of the junction left unmatched. The CDR3 nucleotides are TGTGCCAGCAGCCCTCAGGACAGGGCAAATTCACCCCTCCACTTT. Translation gives CASSPQDRANSPLHF.

This rearrangement joins TRBV16 to TRBJ2-3, with 13 positions matching TRBD2. V gave up 4 bases and J gave up 6 bases; unmatched junction bases: 10. The CDR3 is 17 amino acids. Germline V CDR1 and CDR2: KGHSY, FQNENV. The CDR3 DNA follows: TGTGCCAGCAGCCCACGGACTAGCGGGGGACTCCGGGATACGCAGTATTTT. Translation: CASSPRTSGGLRDTQYF. The variable domain in full, with the rest retrieved from reference TRBV16 and TRBJ2-3, is GEEVAQTPKHLVRGEGQKAKLYCAPIKGHSYVFWYQQVLKNEFKFLISFQNENVFDETGMPKERFSAKCLPNSPCSLEIQATKLEDSAVYFCASSPRTSGGLRDTQYFGPGTRLTVL.

The chain recombines TRBV19 with TRBJ1-5; TRBD1 might be the D (5 bases). Germline CDR1 LNHDA, CDR2 SQIVND (reference sequence). The CDR3 is made up of 12 amino acids. Trimming pared 9 bases from V and 11 bases from J, leaving 17 bases between. This CDR3 is CASRMGFRAQHF. The CDR3, as DNA: TGTGCCAGCCGAATGGGGTTCAGGGCCCAGCATTTT.

This clone was counted a single time. The rearrangement links TRBV14 to TRBJ2-1; 14 positions agree with TRBD2. V gave up 4 bases and J gave up 6 bases; unmatched junction bases: 2. CDR3 length equals 15 residues. CDR1 and CDR2 (germline): SGHDN, FVKESK. The CDR3 reads CASSPGLAGANEQFF. The CDR3 DNA follows: TGTGCCAGCAGCCCGGGACTAGCGGGAGCCAATGAGCAGTTCTTC.

CDR3 nucleotides: TGTGCCTGGAGTAGAACAGAGGAAGCTTTCTTT. This sequence encodes CAWSRTEEAFF. The J gene is TRBJ1-1, the V gene TRBV30; D is uncertain. CDR3 length: 11 amino acids. Looked up from germline, CDR1 is GTSNPN and CDR2 is SVGIG (reference sequence). Trimming took off 2 bases at V and 8 bases at J, with 9 bases between the two ends.

This clone was seen more than once but under ten times. The chain joins TRBV29-1 to TRBJ1-1, with D possibly TRBD1 on 5 matching bases. The ends were cut back, 4 bases at V and 4 bases at J, with 10 bases in the middle. The CDR3 is made up of 12 amino acids. Germline lookup yields CDR1 SQVTM and CDR2 ANQGSEA. CDR3 DNA: TGCAGCGTTGGACAGTTGAGCACTGAAGCTTTCTTT. Protein: CSVGQLSTEAFF.

This clone showed up just a few times. V usage is TRBV9 and J usage is TRBJ1-6; 9 bases are shared with TRBD1. The germline V gene encodes CDR1 SGDLS and CDR2 YYNGEE. The CDR3 has 16 amino acids. V was clipped by 4 bases and J by 12 bases; unmatched bases: 14. The CDR3 protein is CASSRNPTGGGEPLHF. The CDR3 DNA is TGTGCCAGCAGCCGAAACCCAACAGGGGGCGGTGAACCCCTCCACTTT.

This sequence joins TRBV30 and TRBJ2-1, with 11 positions matching TRBD2. The CDR3 covers 15 residues. CDR1 GTSNPN and CDR2 SVGIG come from the germline V gene (reference sequence). Trimming removed 0 bases from V and 6 bases from J; junction bases left unmatched: 4. CDR3 protein: CAWSVGLAGGNEQFF. In nucleotides, the CDR3 is TGTGCCTGGAGTGTAGGGCTAGCGGGGGGCAATGAGCAGTTCTTC.

Comments on this clone: Other DNA sequences of this sample code for an identical CDR3. J is TRBJ2-1 and V is TRBV5-1, with TRBD2 identical over 15 bases. Germline CDR1 reads SGHRS; CDR2 reads YFSETQ. There are 15 residues in the CDR3. J gave up 6 bases and V 4 bases, and 2 bases lay outside the gene matches. CDR3 protein: CASSQGLAGGNEQFF. CDR3 bases: TGCGCCAGCAGCCAGGGACTAGCGGGGGGCAATGAGCAGTTCTTC.

The chain carries TRBV5-1 and TRBJ1-5; 7 nucleotides match TRBD1. The CDR3 spans 15 residues. The V and J ends lost 3 bases and 2 bases, in that order; junction bases with no gene match: 5. The germline gives CDR1 SGHRS, CDR2 YFSETQ. The CDR3 coding sequence is TGCGCCAGCAGCTGGGACGGACAGGGCAATCAGCCCCAGCATTTT. Its translation is CASSWDGQGNQPQHF.

This rearrangement joins TRBV7-7 to TRBJ2-3; 7 bases agree with TRBD1. V shed 5 bases and J 1 base; nucleotides not matched to a gene: 6. The CDR3 consists of 15 residues. Germline V gene data show CDR1 as SSHAT and CDR2 as FNYEAQ (reference sequence). The chain's CDR3 is CASSPGTAGTDTQYF. The CDR3 DNA follows: TGTGCCAGCAGCCCCGGGACAGCCGGCACAGATACGCAGTATTTT.

This clone showed up just a few times. The chain is built from TRBV28 and TRBJ2-5; TRBD1 matches at 7 bases. CDR1 and CDR2 (germline): MDHEN, SYDVKM. This CDR3 is built from 15 residues. With V trimmed by 6 bases and J by 1 base, 8 bases remained unmatched. This CDR3 reads CASRPSGQSQETQYF. CDR3 bases: TGTGCCAGCAGGCCTTCGGGACAGTCCCAAGAGACCCAGTACTTC.

CDR3 bases: TGCGCCAGCAGCTTGCCTAGCGGGAGCCTGGGAGGCAATGAGCAGTTCTTC. Its protein product is CASSLPSGSLGGNEQFF. The chain joins TRBV5-1 to TRBJ2-1, with TRBD2 matching 10 bases. This CDR3 has 17 residues. Germline V gene data show CDR1 as SGHRS and CDR2 as YFSETQ. With 1 base clipped from V and 6 bases from J, the junction kept 10 bases outside the gene matches.

This chain links TRBV2 with TRBJ1-5; 8 bases are a match to TRBD1. Germline loops: CDR1 SNHLY, CDR2 FYNNEI. The CDR3 spans 16 residues. V was pared by 2 bases and J by 4 bases, with 7 bases of the junction left unmatched. The CDR3 DNA is TGTGCCAGCAGTGAACCGGGGACAGGAGTTAATCAGCCCCAGCATTTT. It specifies CASSEPGTGVNQPQHF.

This rearrangement joins TRBV2 to TRBJ2-1; no clear D gene. This CDR3 has 13 residues. The germline V and J ends were trimmed by 4 bases and 4 bases, with 8 bases remaining between them. Germline CDR1 SNHLY, CDR2 FYNNEI. The CDR3 sequence is CASSVELYNEQFF. The CDR3 coding sequence is TGTGCCAGCAGTGTAGAATTGTACAATGAGCAGTTCTTC.

The gene calls are TRBV28 and TRBJ1-4, with D possibly matching TRBD1 (6 bases). Trimming removed 2 bases at V and 4 bases at J, with 11 bases between. The CDR3 covers 15 residues. Germline V CDR1 and CDR2: MDHEN, SYDVKM. This CDR3 reads CASSLLNRVNEKLFF. CDR3 DNA: TGTGCCAGCAGTTTACTGAACAGGGTTAATGAAAAACTGTTTTTT.

The CDR3 bases are TGTGCCAGCAGACACCAGCGTCAGATCGCCGGGGAGCTGTTTTTT. Protein product: CASRHQRQIAGELFF. The chain carries TRBV7-2 and TRBJ2-2; D not resolved. This CDR3 is built from 15 residues. V shed 6 bases and J shed 6 bases, with 17 bases lying between them. Germline values: CDR1 SGHTA, CDR2 FQGNSA.

This clone was detected only a few times. This chain links TRBV19 with TRBJ1-4; 8 nucleotides align to TRBD1. With V trimmed by 7 bases and J by 8 bases, 15 bases remained unmatched. The germline V gene has CDR1 LNHDA and CDR2 SQIVND (reference sequence). There are 16 residues in the CDR3. The CDR3 DNA reads as TGTGCCAGTACCCAGGACAGGGCGAGCGCGCGAGAAAAACTGTTTTTT. This translates into CASTQDRASAREKLFF.

The chain couples TRBV9 to TRBJ2-1; 7 bases line up with TRBD2. The CDR3 covers 16 residues. The junction had 4 bases not matched to a gene; V was cut back by 1 base and J by 0 bases. CDR1 is SGDLS and CDR2 is YYNGEE in the germline V gene. CDR3 DNA sequence: TGTGCCAGCAGCGTATCCAGCGGGGCCTCCTACAATGAGCAGTTCTTC. Its translation is CASSVSSGASYNEQFF.

The chain uses TRBV5-4 and TRBJ2-1; tentative D call: TRBD1 (6 bases). The CDR3 has 17 residues. Trimming removed 0 bases at V and 1 base at J, with 14 bases between. Germline CDR1 SGHNT, CDR2 YYREEE (reference sequence). Written as DNA, the CDR3 is TGTGCCAGCAGCTTGGGGGGCGGGCAGGGGTCCTACAATGAGCAGTTCTTC. This gives the protein CASSLGGGQGSYNEQFF.

The chain carries TRBV5-1 and TRBJ2-7, with 13 positions matching TRBD2. Germline assignment: CDR1 SGHRS and CDR2 YFSETQ. Losses at the gene ends were 5 bases for V and 6 bases for J; bases not matched to a gene: 8. This CDR3 is built from 15 residues. Here the CDR3 DNA reads TGCGCCAGCAGACCTCCGGGACTAGCGGGATTCGAGCAGTACTTC. Translating gives CASRPPGLAGFEQYF.

The gene calls are TRBV7-8 and TRBJ2-2, with a weak D call TRBD1 (6 bases). The germline CDR1 and CDR2 sequences are SGHVS and FQNEAQ. V gave up 7 bases and J gave up 0 bases, with 12 bases separating them. This CDR3 is 15 amino acids long. The CDR3 sequence is CASNGDIANTGELFF. The CDR3 nucleotides read TGTGCCAGCAACGGGGACATCGCGAACACCGGGGAGCTGTTTTTT. The complete variable domain, with remaining parts taken from reference TRBV7-8 and TRBJ2-2, reads GAGVSQSPRYKVAKRGQDVALRCDPISGHVSLFWYQQALGQGPEFLTYFQNEAQLDKSGLPSDRFFAERPEGSVSTLKIQRTQQEDSAVYLCASNGDIANTGELFFGEGSRLTVL.

J is TRBJ1-5 and V is TRBV6-2 or TRBV6-3, with TRBD1 matching 9 bases. Trimming removed 5 bases from V and 7 bases from J; junction bases left unmatched: 6. There are 14 residues in the CDR3. Germline loops: CDR1 MNHEY, CDR2 SVGEGT. The CDR3 loop reads CASSPTGGRQPQHF. CDR3 bases: TGTGCCAGCAGTCCAACAGGGGGCCGGCAGCCCCAGCATTTT.

A few counts support this clone. CDR3 in DNA: TGTGCCTGGAGTCCAAGAGCGGGGGAAAAACTGTTTTTT. Its protein product is CAWSPRAGEKLFF. This chain connects TRBV30 to TRBJ1-4, with D uncertain. This CDR3 is 13 amino acids long. The V gene lost 2 bases and the J gene lost 8 bases, with 12 bases spanning the gap. Germline V gene data show CDR1 as GTSNPN and CDR2 as SVGIG (reference sequence).